This TCR beta chain was documented in a study of neoadjuvant anti-PD-1 for oral cavity cancer. The wider study: Before surgery, most patients got three to four biweekly 3 mg/kg nivolumab doses. Non-progressing patients received a fourth nivolumab dose near day 43, then surgery on days 50-56. Study-level findings and limits: Higher pretreatment blood Treg/Th17 ratios correlated with higher pretreatment blood and lower post-treatment tumor TCRbeta clonality.

The CDR3 totals 15 residues. In germline, CDR1 is MNHNS, CDR2 SASEGT. Trimming took 4 bases from V and 8 from J, leaving 18 bases between them. Time point of the sample: after neoadjuvant nivolumab, at surgical resection. Patients had HPV-negative, locally advanced oral cavity squamous cell carcinoma. Turning to this clone: Its cognate antigen is unknown.

Sequencing was performed with immunoSEQ multiplex PCR; in TCRdb, only in-frame clones are kept and a portion is missing. The table includes about 15,000 clones, 35% to 50% detected once. Here the sequenced sample was tumor tissue, taken after nivolumab (anti-PD-1) treatment. This chain joins TRBV6-1 and TRBJ2-1; D is ambiguous. The receptor was derived from a person between 40 and 80 years old with oral cavity squamous cell carcinoma. CDR3 nucleotides: TGTGCCAGCAGTGCCCGAAGCCCTGACCGCGATGAGCAGTTCTTC. The encoded protein is CASSARSPDRDEQFF.